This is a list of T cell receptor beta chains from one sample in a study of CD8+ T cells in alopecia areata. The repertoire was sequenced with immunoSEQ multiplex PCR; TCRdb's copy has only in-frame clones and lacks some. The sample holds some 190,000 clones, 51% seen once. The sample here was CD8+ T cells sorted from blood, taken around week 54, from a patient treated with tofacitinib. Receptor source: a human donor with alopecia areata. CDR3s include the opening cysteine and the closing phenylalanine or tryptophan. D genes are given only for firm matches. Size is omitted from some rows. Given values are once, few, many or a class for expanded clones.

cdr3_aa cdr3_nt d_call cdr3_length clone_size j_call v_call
CSAAAPGMNTEAFF TGCAGCGCCGCTGCCCCAGGGATGAACACTGAAGCTTTCTTT - 14 - TRBJ1-1 TRBV29-1
CSGEGETQYF TGCAGCGGGGAGGGGGAGACCCAGTACTTC TRBD2 10 few TRBJ2-5 TRBV29-1
CASSDYLTGGPSGNTIYF TGTGCCAGCAGTGACTATTTAACGGGGGGCCCTTCTGGAAACACCATATATTTT - 18 few TRBJ1-3 TRBV25-1
CSVRTSGVGETQYF TGCAGCGTGCGGACTAGCGGGGTTGGGGAGACCCAGTACTTC TRBD2 14 few TRBJ2-5 TRBV29-1
CASSLQSPQETQYF TGTGCCAGCAGCCTACAGTCCCCTCAAGAGACCCAGTACTTC - 14 - TRBJ2-5 TRBV7-9
CASSKVGQGANTGELFF TGTGCCAGCAGCAAAGTGGGACAGGGGGCGAACACCGGGGAGCTGTTTTTT TRBD1 17 - TRBJ2-2 TRBV4-2
CASSAVGGELFF TGTGCCAGCAGCGCAGTTGGCGGGGAGCTGTTTTTT - 12 few TRBJ2-2 TRBV9
CARLGTEAFF TGTGCCAGATTGGGGACTGAAGCTTTCTTT - 10 few TRBJ1-1 TRBV2
CASSDVKKTQYF TGTGCCAGCAGTGACGTCAAAAAAACGCAGTATTTT - 12 - TRBJ2-3 TRBV6-4
CASRQRTGGLVDEQFF TGTGCCAGCAGGCAAAGGACAGGGGGCCTCGTGGATGAGCAGTTCTTC TRBD1 16 - TRBJ2-1 TRBV5-4
CASSYLQGNGEAFF TGTGCCAGCAGTTACTTACAGGGTAATGGTGAAGCTTTCTTT - 14 - TRBJ1-1 TRBV6-6
CASSPSAGDSYNSPLHF TGTGCCAGCAGTCCCTCGGCAGGGGACTCCTATAATTCACCCCTCCACTTT - 17 - TRBJ1-6 TRBV27
CASSGSMDEKLFF TGCGCCAGCAGCGGGTCAATGGATGAAAAACTGTTTTTT - 13 - TRBJ1-4 TRBV4-3
CASSEWERGITDTQYF TGTGCCAGCAGTGAATGGGAGCGGGGGATCACAGATACGCAGTATTTT TRBD2 16 once TRBJ2-3 TRBV6-1
CASSLPGQGVFYEQYF TGCGCCAGCAGTCTCCCGGGACAGGGAGTGTTCTACGAGCAGTACTTC TRBD1 16 - TRBJ2-7 TRBV23-1
CASRSSGNTIYF TGTGCCAGCAGGTCCTCCGGAAACACCATATATTTT - 12 - TRBJ1-3 TRBV6-5
CASSLKAGGSYEQYF TGTGCCAGCAGCTTAAAGGCAGGGGGCAGCTACGAGCAGTACTTC TRBD1 15 - TRBJ2-7 TRBV7-9
CAWRASEAFF TGTGCCTGGAGAGCCAGCGAAGCTTTCTTT - 10 - TRBJ1-1 TRBV30
CASSSGTGELFF TGTGCCAGCAGCTCTGGTACCGGGGAGCTGTTTTTT - 12 once TRBJ2-2 TRBV7-9
CASSHGLAGGPGNIQYF TGTGCCAGCAGCCACGGACTAGCGGGGGGGCCGGGGAACATTCAGTACTTC TRBD2 17 - TRBJ2-4 TRBV4-2
CASSPHTSYGYTF TGTGCCAGCAGTCCTCACACCTCTTATGGCTACACCTTC - 13 once TRBJ1-2 TRBV27
CASSVSGTGTYGYTF TGTGCCAGCAGCGTCTCCGGGACAGGGACCTATGGCTACACCTTC TRBD1 15 few TRBJ1-2 TRBV7-2
CSARGWNTEAFF TGCAGCGCCAGGGGTTGGAACACTGAAGCTTTCTTT - 12 few TRBJ1-1 TRBV29-1
CASSDSTNSPLHF TGTGCCAGCAGTGACTCGACAAATTCACCCCTCCACTTT - 13 few TRBJ1-6 TRBV6-5